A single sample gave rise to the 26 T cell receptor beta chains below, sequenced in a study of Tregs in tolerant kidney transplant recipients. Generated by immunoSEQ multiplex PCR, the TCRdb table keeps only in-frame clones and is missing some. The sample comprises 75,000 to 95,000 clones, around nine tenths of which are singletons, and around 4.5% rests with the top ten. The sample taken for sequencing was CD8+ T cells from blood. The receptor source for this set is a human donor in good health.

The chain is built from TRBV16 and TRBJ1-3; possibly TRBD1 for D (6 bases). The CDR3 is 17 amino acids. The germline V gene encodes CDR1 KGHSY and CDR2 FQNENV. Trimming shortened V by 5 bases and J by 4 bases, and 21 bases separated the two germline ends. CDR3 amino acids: CASSLKTRRGLGNTIYF. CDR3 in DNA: TGTGCCAGCAGCTTGAAAACCCGCAGGGGATTGGGAAACACCATATATTTT. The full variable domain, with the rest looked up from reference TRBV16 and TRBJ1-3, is GEEVAQTPKHLVRGEGQKAKLYCAPIKGHSYVFWYQQVLKNEFKFLISFQNENVFDETGMPKERFSAKCLPNSPCSLEIQATKLEDSAVYFCASSLKTRRGLGNTIYFGEGSWLTVV.

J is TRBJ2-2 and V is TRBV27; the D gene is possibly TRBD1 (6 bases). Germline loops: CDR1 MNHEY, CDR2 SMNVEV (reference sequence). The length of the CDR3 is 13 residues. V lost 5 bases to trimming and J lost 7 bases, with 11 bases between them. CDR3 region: CASSHTGYGELFF. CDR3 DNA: TGTGCCAGCAGTCACACAGGGTACGGGGAGCTGTTTTTT.

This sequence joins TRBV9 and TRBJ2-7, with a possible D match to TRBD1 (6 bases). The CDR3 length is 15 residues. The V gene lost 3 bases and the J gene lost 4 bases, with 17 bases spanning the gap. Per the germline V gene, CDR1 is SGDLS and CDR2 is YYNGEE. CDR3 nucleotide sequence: TGTGCCAGCAGCGCCACCGGGACACCGGTATACGAGCAGTACTTC. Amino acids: CASSATGTPVYEQYF.

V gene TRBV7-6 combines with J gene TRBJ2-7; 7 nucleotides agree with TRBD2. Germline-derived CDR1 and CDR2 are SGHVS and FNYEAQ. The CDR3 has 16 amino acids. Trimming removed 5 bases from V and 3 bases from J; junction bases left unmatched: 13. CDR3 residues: CASSPYSGSGFYEQYF. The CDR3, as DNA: TGTGCCAGCAGCCCCTATAGCGGGTCCGGGTTCTACGAGCAGTACTTC.

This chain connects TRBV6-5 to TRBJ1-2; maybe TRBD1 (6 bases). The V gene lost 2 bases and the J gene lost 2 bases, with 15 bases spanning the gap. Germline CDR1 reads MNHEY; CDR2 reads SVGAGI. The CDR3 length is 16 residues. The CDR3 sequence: CASSYLGSQGNYGYTF. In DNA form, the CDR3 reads TGTGCCAGCAGTTACCTCGGATCTCAGGGGAACTATGGCTACACCTTC.

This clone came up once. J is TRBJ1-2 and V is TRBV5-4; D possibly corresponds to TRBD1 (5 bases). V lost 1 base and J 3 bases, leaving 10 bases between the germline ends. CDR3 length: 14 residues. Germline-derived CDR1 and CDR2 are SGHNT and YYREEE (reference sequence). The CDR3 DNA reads TGTGCCAGCAGCTTGTTAGGGGAAGACTATGGCTACACCTTC. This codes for CASSLLGEDYGYTF.

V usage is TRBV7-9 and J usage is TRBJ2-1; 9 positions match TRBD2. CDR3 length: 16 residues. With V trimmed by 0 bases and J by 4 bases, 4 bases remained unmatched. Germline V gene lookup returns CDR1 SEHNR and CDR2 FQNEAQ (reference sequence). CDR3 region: CASSLAISGSYNEQFF. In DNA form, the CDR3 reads TGTGCCAGCAGCTTAGCGATTAGCGGGAGTTACAATGAGCAGTTCTTC.

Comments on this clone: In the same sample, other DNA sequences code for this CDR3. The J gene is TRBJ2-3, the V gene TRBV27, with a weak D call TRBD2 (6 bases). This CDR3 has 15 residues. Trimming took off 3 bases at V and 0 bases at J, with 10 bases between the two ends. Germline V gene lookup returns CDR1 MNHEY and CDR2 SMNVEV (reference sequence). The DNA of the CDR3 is TGTGCCAGCAGTTTTTCGGGAGAGAGCACAGATACGCAGTATTTT. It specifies CASSFSGESTDTQYF.

The CDR3 loop reads CASSLATGGYEQYF. CDR3 in DNA: TGTGCCAGCAGCTTAGCTACGGGTGGCTACGAGCAGTACTTC. The chain carries TRBV7-9 and TRBJ2-7, with D hard to call. The V and J ends lost 0 bases and 3 bases respectively, with 9 bases between them. The CDR3 length is 14 residues. Germline V gene lookup returns CDR1 SEHNR and CDR2 FQNEAQ (reference sequence). The full variable domain, its missing parts supplied by reference TRBV7-9 and TRBJ2-7, is DTGVSQNPRHKITKRGQNVTFRCDPISEHNRLYWYRQTLGQGPEFLTYFQNEAQLEKSRLLSDRFSAERPKGSFSTLEIQRTEQGDSAMYLCASSLATGGYEQYFGPGTRLTVT.

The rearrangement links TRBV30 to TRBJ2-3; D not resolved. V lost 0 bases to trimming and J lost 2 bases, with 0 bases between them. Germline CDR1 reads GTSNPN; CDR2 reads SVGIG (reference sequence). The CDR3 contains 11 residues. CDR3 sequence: CAWSVTDTQYF. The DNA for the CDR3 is TGTGCCTGGAGTGTCACAGATACGCAGTATTTT.

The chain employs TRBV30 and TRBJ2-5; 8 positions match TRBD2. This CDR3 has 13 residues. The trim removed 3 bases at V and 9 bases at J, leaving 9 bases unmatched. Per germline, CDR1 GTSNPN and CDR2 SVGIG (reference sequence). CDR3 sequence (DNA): TGTGCCTGGAGCTGGCGGGACGGGGGGGCCCAGTACTTC. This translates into CAWSWRDGGAQYF.

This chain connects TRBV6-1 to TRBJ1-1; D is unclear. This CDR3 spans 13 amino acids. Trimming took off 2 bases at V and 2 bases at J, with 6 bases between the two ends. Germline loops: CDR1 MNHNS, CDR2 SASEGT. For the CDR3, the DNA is TGTGCCAGCAGTGAAAACCTAAACACTGAAGCTTTCTTT. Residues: CASSENLNTEAFF.

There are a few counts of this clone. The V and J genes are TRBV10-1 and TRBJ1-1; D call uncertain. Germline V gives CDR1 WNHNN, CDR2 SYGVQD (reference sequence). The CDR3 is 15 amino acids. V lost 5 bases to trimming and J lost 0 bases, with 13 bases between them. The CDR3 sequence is CASSKAPEMNTEAFF. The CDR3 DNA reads TGCGCCAGCAGTAAAGCCCCGGAAATGAACACTGAAGCTTTCTTT.

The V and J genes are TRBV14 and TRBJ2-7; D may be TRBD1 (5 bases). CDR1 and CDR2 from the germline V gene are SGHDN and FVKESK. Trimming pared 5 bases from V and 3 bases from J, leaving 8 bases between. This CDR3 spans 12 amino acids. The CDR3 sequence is CASSYDSYEQYF. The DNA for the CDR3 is TGTGCCAGCAGCTACGACAGCTACGAGCAGTACTTC.

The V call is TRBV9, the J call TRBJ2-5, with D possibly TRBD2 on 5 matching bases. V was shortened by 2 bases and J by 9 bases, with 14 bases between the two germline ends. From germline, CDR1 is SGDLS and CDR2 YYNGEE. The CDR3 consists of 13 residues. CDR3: CASSVGGTGAQYF. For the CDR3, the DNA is TGTGCCAGCAGCGTGGGTGGAACCGGGGCCCAGTACTTC.

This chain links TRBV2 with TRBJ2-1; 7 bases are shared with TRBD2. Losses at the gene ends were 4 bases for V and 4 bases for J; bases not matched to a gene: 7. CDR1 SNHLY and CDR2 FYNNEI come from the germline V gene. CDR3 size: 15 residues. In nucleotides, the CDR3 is TGTGCCAGCAGTGGGGAGGGAGGGCCTTACAATGAGCAGTTCTTC. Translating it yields CASSGEGGPYNEQFF.

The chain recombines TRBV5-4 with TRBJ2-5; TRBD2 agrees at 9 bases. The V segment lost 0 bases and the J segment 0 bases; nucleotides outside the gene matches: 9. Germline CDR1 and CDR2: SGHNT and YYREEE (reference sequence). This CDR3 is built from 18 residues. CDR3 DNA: TGTGCCAGCAGCTTGGTCTCACTAGCGGGCCTTTACCAAGAGACCCAGTACTTC. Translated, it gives CASSLVSLAGLYQETQYF.

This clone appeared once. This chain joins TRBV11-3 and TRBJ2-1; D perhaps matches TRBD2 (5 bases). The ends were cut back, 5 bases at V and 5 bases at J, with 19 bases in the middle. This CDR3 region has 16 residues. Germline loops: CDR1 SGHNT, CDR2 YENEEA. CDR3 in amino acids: CASSHRTGSFDNEQFF. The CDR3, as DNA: TGTGCCAGCAGCCATCGGACTGGATCATTCGACAATGAGCAGTTCTTC.

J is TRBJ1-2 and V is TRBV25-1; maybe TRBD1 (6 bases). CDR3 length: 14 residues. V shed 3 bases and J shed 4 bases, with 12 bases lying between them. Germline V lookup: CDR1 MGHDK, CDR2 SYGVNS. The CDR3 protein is CASSESGAGYGYTF. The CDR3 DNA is TGTGCCAGCAGTGAGTCAGGGGCAGGCTATGGCTACACCTTC.

CDR3 coding DNA: TGTGCCAGCAGCCCAGGGGGCCCGAACACTGAAGCTTTCTTT. It encodes CASSPGGPNTEAFF. The V gene is TRBV6-5, the J gene TRBJ1-1; TRBD1 matches at 8 bases. Germline V CDR1 and CDR2: MNHEY, SVGAGI. The CDR3 loop spans 14 amino acids. V lost 6 bases to trimming and J lost 1 base; unmatched junction nucleotides: 4.

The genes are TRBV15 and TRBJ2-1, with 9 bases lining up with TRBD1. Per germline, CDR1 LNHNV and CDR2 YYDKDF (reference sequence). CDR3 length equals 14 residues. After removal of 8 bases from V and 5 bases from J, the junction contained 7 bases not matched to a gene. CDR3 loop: CATERDRAHNEQFF. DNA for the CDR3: TGTGCCACCGAAAGGGACAGGGCCCACAATGAGCAGTTCTTC.

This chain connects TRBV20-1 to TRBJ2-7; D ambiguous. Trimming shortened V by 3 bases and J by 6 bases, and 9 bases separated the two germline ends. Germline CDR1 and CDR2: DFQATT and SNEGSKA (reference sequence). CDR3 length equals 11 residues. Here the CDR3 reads CSASYDGEQYF. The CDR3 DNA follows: TGCAGTGCTAGTTATGACGGCGAGCAGTACTTC.

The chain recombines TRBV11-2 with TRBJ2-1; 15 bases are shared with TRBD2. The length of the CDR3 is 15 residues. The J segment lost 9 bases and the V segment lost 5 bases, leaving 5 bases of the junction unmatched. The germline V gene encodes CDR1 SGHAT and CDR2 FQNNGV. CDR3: CASSRTSGGASEQFF. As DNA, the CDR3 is TGTGCCAGCAGCAGGACTAGCGGGGGGGCCAGTGAGCAGTTCTTC.

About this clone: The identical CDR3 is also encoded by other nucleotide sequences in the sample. Written as DNA, the CDR3 is TGTGCCAGCAGCGTAGGAGGGGGCACCTACGAGCAGTACTTC. Translation gives CASSVGGGTYEQYF. The rearrangement uses TRBV9 and TRBJ2-7; 7 bases match TRBD1. CDR1 and CDR2 from the germline V gene are SGDLS and YYNGEE. Losses at the gene ends were 0 bases for V and 2 bases for J; bases not matched to a gene: 2. This CDR3 is 14 amino acids long.

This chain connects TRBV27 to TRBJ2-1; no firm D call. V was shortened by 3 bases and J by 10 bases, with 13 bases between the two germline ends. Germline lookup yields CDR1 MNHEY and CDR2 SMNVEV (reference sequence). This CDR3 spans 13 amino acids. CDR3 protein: CASSLLSVEEQFF. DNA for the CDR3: TGTGCCAGCAGTTTGCTCAGTGTGGAGGAGCAGTTCTTC.

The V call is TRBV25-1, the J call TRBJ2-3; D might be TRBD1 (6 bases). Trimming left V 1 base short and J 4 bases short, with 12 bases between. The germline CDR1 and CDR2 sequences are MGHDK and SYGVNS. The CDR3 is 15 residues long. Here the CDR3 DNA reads TGTGCCAGCAGTGAATGGGGAAAGGGGGCAGATACGCAGTATTTT. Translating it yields CASSEWGKGADTQYF.